This passage covers 24 T cell receptor beta chains from one sample sequenced in a study of T cells in Graves' hyperthyroidism and ophthalmopathy. RNA transcripts provided the source from which TCR beta CDR3 regions were amplified. When the TCR CDR3 underwent first-round RT-PCR, the HTBI primer set was used. Via MiXCR, TCRdb re-called the multiplex PCR reads, giving one row per CDR3 protein. Of roughly 500,000 distinct CDR3 sequences in the sample, 46% were seen once. Sequences were obtained from peripheral blood or thyroid tissue (not recorded which). These receptor sequences come from an adult woman with Graves' disease, either hyperthyroidism or ophthalmopathy (not recorded which).

The chain combines TRBV7-3 with TRBJ2-2; D is uncertain. Germline CDR1 and CDR2: SGHTA and FQGTGA. The CDR3 runs 16 residues. Trimming took 2 bases from V and 7 from J, leaving 17 bases between them. This CDR3 reads CASSLLPRNANGELFF. The CDR3 nucleotides are TGTGCCAGCAGCTTATTGCCCAGGAATGCTAACGGGGAGCTGTTTTTT. Drawing the rest from reference TRBV7-3 and TRBJ2-2, the complete variable domain is GAGVSQTPSNKVTEKGKYVELRCDPISGHTALYWYRQSLGQGPEFLIYFQGTGAADDSGLPNDRFFAVRPEGSVSTLKIQRTERGDSAVYLCASSLLPRNANGELFFGEGSRLTVL.

This sequence joins TRBV5-1 and TRBJ1-5, with TRBD1 identical over 7 bases. The germline CDR1 and CDR2 sequences are SGHRS and YFSETQ. V was clipped by 4 bases and J by 6 bases; unmatched bases: 7. The CDR3 is made up of 14 amino acids. CDR3 sequence (DNA): TGCGCCAGCAGCACAGGGGAAGTTGGTCAGCCCCAGCATTTT. This translates into CASSTGEVGQPQHF.

The chain employs TRBV20-1 and TRBJ2-7; TRBD2 is a possible D gene (6 bases). The CDR3 is 13 residues long. V lost 6 bases, J lost 5 bases, and 17 bases lay in between. The germline CDR1 and CDR2 sequences are DFQATT and SNEGSKA (reference sequence). CDR3 protein: CSAGSGWEDEQYF. For the CDR3, the DNA is TGCAGTGCAGGGTCGGGGTGGGAGGACGAGCAGTACTTC.

The chain combines TRBV3-1 with TRBJ2-2; D not certain. The CDR3 consists of 15 residues. The germline V gene encodes CDR1 LGHDT and CDR2 YNNKEL (reference sequence). The V gene lost 5 bases and the J gene lost 4 bases, with 14 bases spanning the gap. The CDR3 protein is CASSFGVASTGELFF. The CDR3 DNA reads as TGTGCCAGCAGCTTCGGAGTGGCGAGCACCGGGGAGCTGTTTTTT.

Ten or more counts support this clonotype. The chain recombines TRBV5-1 with TRBJ1-4; D is possibly TRBD1 (6 bases). Germline V gene lookup returns CDR1 SGHRS and CDR2 YFSETQ. Trimming stripped 4 bases from V and 5 bases from J, with 12 bases between. The CDR3 loop spans 14 amino acids. CDR3 nucleotides: TGCGCCAGCAGCCCGGACAGACTAAATGAAAAACTGTTTTTT. Protein product: CASSPDRLNEKLFF.

The chain uses TRBV29-1 and TRBJ1-5, with TRBD1 matching 11 bases. Germline V gene data show CDR1 as SQVTM and CDR2 as ANQGSEA. After removal of 6 bases from V and 9 bases from J, the junction contained 13 bases not matched to a gene. There are 15 residues in the CDR3. DNA of the CDR3: TGCAGCGTCGTCATCACCGGGACAGGGGGTACGCCCCAGCATTTT. Protein: CSVVITGTGGTPQHF.

The chain joins TRBV6-1 to TRBJ2-2; D may match TRBD1 or TRBD2 (5 bases each). CDR1 MNHNS and CDR2 SASEGT come from the germline V gene. V lost 8 bases to trimming and J lost 6 bases, with 19 bases between them. This CDR3 is 15 amino acids long. In DNA form, the CDR3 reads TGTGCCAGCCGTAGGAAGAGGGGAGTTGCCGGGGAGCTGTTTTTT. Its protein is CASRRKRGVAGELFF.

The chain has TRBV5-1 and TRBJ2-3, with unresolved D. V lost 4 bases and J 5 bases, leaving 11 bases between the germline ends. The CDR3 length is 13 residues. Germline V gives CDR1 SGHRS, CDR2 YFSETQ. CDR3 nucleotides: TGCGCCAGCAGCCCGGATGGCTTAGATACGCAGTATTTT. Residues: CASSPDGLDTQYF.

This chain uses TRBV7-9 with TRBJ2-7; tentatively, D is TRBD1 (5 bases). Per the germline V gene, CDR1 is SEHNR and CDR2 is FQNEAQ (reference sequence). The CDR3 loop spans 14 amino acids. Between the trimmed V and J ends, which lost 6 bases and 2 bases, there was a span of 14 bases. The CDR3 loop is CASSPDSFPYEQYF. The CDR3 DNA sequence: TGTGCCAGCAGTCCTGACAGCTTTCCCTACGAGCAGTACTTC.

There are many counts of this clonotype. The gene calls are TRBV24-1 and TRBJ1-2, with D possibly TRBD1 on 6 matching bases. The ends were cut back, 4 bases at V and 7 bases at J, with 15 bases in the middle. This CDR3 has 14 residues. The germline V gene has CDR1 KGHDR and CDR2 SFDVKD. The CDR3 protein is CATSERGQPVGYTF. CDR3 in DNA: TGTGCCACCAGTGAACGTGGACAGCCCGTTGGCTACACCTTC.

The CDR3 region is CASSLQQGWRNSPLHF. As DNA, the CDR3 is TGCGCCAGCAGCTTGCAGCAGGGGTGGCGTAATTCACCCCTCCACTTT. The chain recombines TRBV5-1 with TRBJ1-6; weak D call: TRBD1 (6 bases). V lost 1 base and J lost 6, with 14 bases in between. CDR1 is SGHRS and CDR2 is YFSETQ in the germline V gene. The CDR3 runs to 16 residues.

This clonotype was counted many times. J is TRBJ2-7 and V is TRBV6-2 or TRBV6-3, with D unresolved. The CDR3 totals 11 residues. Germline CDR1 and CDR2: MNHEY and SVGEGT. Trimming removed 6 bases from V and 6 bases from J, with 9 bases in between. The CDR3 bases are TGTGCCAGCAGGGAACTTGGCGAGCAGTACTTC. Its protein product is CASRELGEQYF.

Comment on this clonotype: This may be a read error, as it is one base from a much larger clone. This CDR3 reads CAGSLPGEGYTF. CDR3 DNA: TGCGCCGGCAGCCTCCCCGGAGAAGGCTACACCTTC. This chain uses TRBV5-1 with TRBJ1-2; D is uncertain. Germline V gene lookup returns CDR1 SGHRS and CDR2 YFSETQ. This CDR3 comprises 12 residues.

The chain links TRBV28 to TRBJ2-7, with D perhaps TRBD2 (5 bases). Deletions cut 9 bases from V and 3 bases from J, with 15 bases between. Germline assignment: CDR1 MDHEN and CDR2 SYDVKM. The CDR3 spans 13 residues. The CDR3 loop reads CASLPAGLYEQYF. The DNA of the CDR3 is TGTGCCAGTCTACCCGCGGGTCTCTACGAGCAGTACTTC.

The table lists this clonotype with many counts. This chain connects TRBV11-2 to TRBJ2-7; D is ambiguous. The CDR3 totals 17 residues. CDR1 SGHAT and CDR2 FQNNGV come from the germline V gene. Trimming shortened V by 3 bases and J by 3 bases, and 21 bases separated the two germline ends. The CDR3, as DNA: TGTGCCAGCAGCTTTATGCCGGCAGGTGATTCGGGCTACGAGCAGTACTTC. This gives the protein CASSFMPAGDSGYEQYF.

This clonotype was observed once. The chain recombines TRBV12-3 or TRBV12-4 with TRBJ1-5; D gene uncertain. There are 12 residues in the CDR3. Between the trimmed V and J ends, which lost 8 bases and 5 bases, there was a span of 10 bases. The CDR3 DNA reads as TGTGCCAGCGGTCAGGACGATCAGCCCCAGCATTTT. This sequence encodes CASGQDDQPQHF.

J is TRBJ2-5 and V is TRBV15; D may be TRBD1 (6 bases). V lost 3 bases to trimming and J lost 4 bases, with 15 bases between them. Germline loops: CDR1 LNHNV, CDR2 YYDKDF (reference sequence). The CDR3 has 15 amino acids. Here the CDR3 reads CATSSSRGLGETQYF. The CDR3 bases are TGTGCCACCAGCAGTAGCAGGGGATTGGGAGAGACCCAGTACTTC.

The chain recombines TRBV2 with TRBJ2-5, with a tentative D call TRBD2 (5 bases). The CDR3 totals 12 residues. V lost 8 bases, J lost 2 bases, and 9 bases lay in between. Germline-derived CDR1 and CDR2 are SNHLY and FYNNEI. CDR3 residues: CASGPGQETQYF. In DNA form, the CDR3 reads TGTGCCAGCGGGCCGGGGCAAGAGACCCAGTACTTC.

This clonotype occurred many times. The V gene is TRBV4-1, the J gene TRBJ2-7; 12 positions agree with TRBD2. CDR1 is MGHRA and CDR2 is YSYEKL in the germline V gene. V shed 2 bases, J shed 6 bases, and the junction held 5 bases outside the gene matches. The CDR3 covers 15 residues. The CDR3 region is CASSQPTSGRGEQYF. CDR3 DNA: TGCGCCAGCAGCCAACCGACTAGCGGGAGAGGCGAGCAGTACTTC.

This clonotype was picked up many times. The chain is built from TRBV29-1 and TRBJ2-7; a possible D gene is TRBD2 (5 bases). Trimming pared 7 bases from V and 5 bases from J, leaving 15 bases between. Germline assignment: CDR1 SQVTM and CDR2 ANQGSEA. This CDR3 region has 12 residues. The CDR3 nucleotides are TGCAGCGCCTTCAAGGCGGAGGACGAGCAGTACTTC. It encodes CSAFKAEDEQYF.

The chain has TRBV10-3 and TRBJ1-1; D is possibly TRBD1 (5 bases). The germline V gene has CDR1 ENHRY and CDR2 SYGVKD. V lost 2 bases and J 3 bases, leaving 13 bases between the germline ends. There are 15 residues in the CDR3. CDR3 DNA: TGTGCCATCAGTGAGCGGAAGGGGAAGGACACTGAAGCTTTCTTT. It is translated as CAISERKGKDTEAFF.

This clonotype turned up a few times. This chain links TRBV27 with TRBJ1-2; D might be TRBD1 (5 bases). This CDR3 region has 15 residues. V was cut by 6 bases and J by 1 base, with 15 bases left in between. Per the germline V gene, CDR1 is MNHEY and CDR2 is SMNVEV (reference sequence). The CDR3, as DNA: TGTGCCAGCAGGGGAGGCGGGGGAATTAACTATGGCTACACCTTC. This codes for CASRGGGGINYGYTF.

This clonotype was picked up a small number of times. The chain employs TRBV7-8 and TRBJ2-7; maybe TRBD2 (5 bases). V was pared by 5 bases and J by 2 bases, with 13 bases between. CDR3 size: 14 residues. CDR1 is SGHVS, CDR2 FQNEAQ, per germline. CDR3 in amino acids: CASSHGDLAYEQYF. In DNA, the CDR3 is TGTGCCAGCAGCCACGGGGATCTGGCCTACGAGCAGTACTTC.

This clonotype was observed a handful of times. V gene TRBV10-3 combines with J gene TRBJ1-5; D gene uncertain. Deletions cut 6 bases from V and 3 bases from J, with 15 bases between. The CDR3 sequence is 15 residues long. The germline V gene has CDR1 ENHRY and CDR2 SYGVKD. The CDR3 nucleotides are TGTGCCATCAGGGAAGGGCCCTTACCCAATCAGCCCCAGCATTTT. Encoded protein: CAIREGPLPNQPQHF.